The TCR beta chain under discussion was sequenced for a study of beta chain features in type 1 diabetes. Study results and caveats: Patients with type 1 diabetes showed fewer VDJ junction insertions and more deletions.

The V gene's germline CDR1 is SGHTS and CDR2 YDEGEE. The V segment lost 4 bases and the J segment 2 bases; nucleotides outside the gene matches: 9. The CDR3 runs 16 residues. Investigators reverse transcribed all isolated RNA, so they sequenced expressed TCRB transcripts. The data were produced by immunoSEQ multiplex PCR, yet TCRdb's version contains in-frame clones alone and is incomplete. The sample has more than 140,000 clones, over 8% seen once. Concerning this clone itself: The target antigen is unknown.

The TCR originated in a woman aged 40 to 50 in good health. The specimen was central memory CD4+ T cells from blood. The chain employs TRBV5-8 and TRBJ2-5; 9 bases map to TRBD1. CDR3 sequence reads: CASSLWTGDNQETQYF. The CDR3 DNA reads TGTGCCAGCAGCCTATGGACAGGGGATAATCAAGAGACCCAGTACTTC.